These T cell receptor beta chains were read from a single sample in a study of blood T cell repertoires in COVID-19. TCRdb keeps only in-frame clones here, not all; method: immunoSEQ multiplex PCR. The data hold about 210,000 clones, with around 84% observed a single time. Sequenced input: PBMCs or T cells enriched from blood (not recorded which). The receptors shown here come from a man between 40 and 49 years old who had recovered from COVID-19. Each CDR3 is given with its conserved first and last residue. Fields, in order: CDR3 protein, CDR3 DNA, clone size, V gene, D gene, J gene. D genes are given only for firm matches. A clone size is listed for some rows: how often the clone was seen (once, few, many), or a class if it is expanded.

CDR3aa: CASSQDGTSGPDTQYF; CDR3nt: TGTGCCAGCAGCCAAGATGGGACTAGCGGGCCAGATACGCAGTATTTT; abundance: .; v_gene: TRBV4-2; d_gene: TRBD2; j_gene: TRBJ2-3
CDR3aa: CAWSVASRGTQYF; CDR3nt: TGTGCCTGGAGTGTTGCCTCCCGGGGGACCCAGTACTTC; abundance: .; v_gene: TRBV30; d_gene: .; j_gene: TRBJ2-5
CDR3aa: CASSQVFTGGELFF; CDR3nt: TGCGCCAGCAGCCAAGTTTTTACCGGCGGGGAGCTGTTTTTT; abundance: .; v_gene: TRBV4-3; d_gene: .; j_gene: TRBJ2-2
CDR3aa: CASSGRSGRVWETQYF; CDR3nt: TGTGCCAGCAGCGGCCGTAGCGGGAGAGTGTGGGAGACCCAGTACTTC; abundance: .; v_gene: TRBV7-6; d_gene: TRBD2; j_gene: TRBJ2-5
CDR3aa: CASGRGNTEAFF; CDR3nt: TGTGCCAGCGGAAGGGGGAACACTGAAGCTTTCTTT; abundance: .; v_gene: TRBV27; d_gene: .; j_gene: TRBJ1-1
CDR3aa: CASSLSHMNTEAFF; CDR3nt: TGTGCCAGCAGCTTATCACATATGAACACTGAAGCTTTCTTT; abundance: .; v_gene: TRBV7-6; d_gene: .; j_gene: TRBJ1-1
CDR3aa: CASRIEYEQYF; CDR3nt: TGTGCCAGCAGGATAGAGTACGAGCAGTACTTC; abundance: .; v_gene: TRBV7-2; d_gene: .; j_gene: TRBJ2-7
CDR3aa: CASSRPGLAVQYF; CDR3nt: TGTGCCAGCAGCCGACCGGGACTAGCGGTGCAGTACTTC; abundance: .; v_gene: TRBV7-9; d_gene: TRBD2; j_gene: TRBJ2-7
CDR3aa: CASSSGIYGYTF; CDR3nt: TGTGCCAGCAGTTCAGGGATTTATGGCTACACCTTC; abundance: once; v_gene: TRBV12-3/TRBV12-4; d_gene: .; j_gene: TRBJ1-2
CDR3aa: CSVERVGGRASTGELFF; CDR3nt: TGCAGCGTTGAACGGGTCGGCGGGAGGGCCTCCACCGGGGAGCTGTTTTTT; abundance: .; v_gene: TRBV29-1; d_gene: TRBD2; j_gene: TRBJ2-2
CDR3aa: CASSPGGAASEETQYF; CDR3nt: TGTGCCAGCAGCCCCGGGGGGGCAGCTAGCGAAGAGACCCAGTACTTC; abundance: .; v_gene: TRBV28; d_gene: TRBD2; j_gene: TRBJ2-5
CDR3aa: CASSPGGSSYEQYF; CDR3nt: TGTGCCAGCAGCCCCGGCGGGAGCTCCTACGAGCAGTACTTC; abundance: .; v_gene: TRBV6-5; d_gene: TRBD2; j_gene: TRBJ2-7
CDR3aa: CASSRGTSGRWETQYF; CDR3nt: TGTGCCAGCAGTAGAGGGACTAGCGGGAGGTGGGAGACCCAGTACTTC; abundance: .; v_gene: TRBV27; d_gene: TRBD2; j_gene: TRBJ2-5
CDR3aa: CASSLAYDIQGEGSKNIQYF; CDR3nt: TGCGCCAGCAGCTTGGCTTATGACATCCAAGGTGAGGGAAGTAAAAACATTCAGTACTTC; abundance: .; v_gene: TRBV5-1; d_gene: .; j_gene: TRBJ2-4
CDR3aa: CASRSPPAGGNEKLFF; CDR3nt: TGTGCCAGTCGCTCCCCCCCGGCAGGAGGTAATGAAAAACTGTTTTTT; abundance: .; v_gene: TRBV19; d_gene: .; j_gene: TRBJ1-4
CDR3aa: CASIGASGRYNEQFF; CDR3nt: TGTGCCAGTATTGGGGCTAGCGGGAGATACAATGAGCAGTTCTTC; abundance: .; v_gene: TRBV19; d_gene: TRBD2; j_gene: TRBJ2-1
CDR3aa: CASSDRTSGRAHEQYF; CDR3nt: TGTGCCAGCAGTGACCGAACATCCGGGAGGGCCCACGAGCAGTACTTC; abundance: .; v_gene: TRBV6-1; d_gene: TRBD2; j_gene: TRBJ2-7
CDR3aa: CASSSTGRQPQHF; CDR3nt: TGTGCCAGTAGTTCGACAGGGCGTCAGCCCCAGCATTTT; abundance: .; v_gene: TRBV19; d_gene: TRBD1; j_gene: TRBJ1-5
CDR3aa: CASSLAAGANTEAFF; CDR3nt: TGTGCCAGCAGCTTAGCGGCAGGGGCGAACACTGAAGCTTTCTTT; abundance: .; v_gene: TRBV7-2; d_gene: .; j_gene: TRBJ1-1
CDR3aa: CASSWTGTDYGYTF; CDR3nt: TGTGCCAGCAGTTGGACCGGGACAGACTATGGCTACACCTTC; abundance: .; v_gene: TRBV6-2/TRBV6-3; d_gene: TRBD1; j_gene: TRBJ1-2
CDR3aa: CASRDWASGNTEAFF; CDR3nt: TGCGCCAGCAGGGACTGGGCTAGTGGGAACACTGAAGCTTTCTTT; abundance: .; v_gene: TRBV10-2; d_gene: .; j_gene: TRBJ1-1
CDR3aa: CASSVTVASSYGYTF; CDR3nt: TGCGCCAGCAGCGTGACAGTCGCGAGCAGCTATGGCTACACCTTC; abundance: .; v_gene: TRBV5-1; d_gene: .; j_gene: TRBJ1-2
CDR3aa: CASSRQGMQDEQYF; CDR3nt: TGTGCCAGCTCACGACAGGGTATGCAGGACGAGCAGTACTTC; abundance: .; v_gene: TRBV18; d_gene: TRBD1; j_gene: TRBJ2-7
CDR3aa: CASTSGRLGNTIYF; CDR3nt: TGTGCCAGCACCTCAGGGCGGTTGGGAAACACCATATATTTT; abundance: .; v_gene: TRBV5-6; d_gene: .; j_gene: TRBJ1-3
CDR3aa: CASSIEREFDEQFF; CDR3nt: TGTGCCAGCAGCATCGAGCGGGAGTTCGATGAGCAGTTCTTC; abundance: few; v_gene: TRBV7-2; d_gene: TRBD2; j_gene: TRBJ2-1
CDR3aa: CASSWGEGSPLHF; CDR3nt: TGTGCCAGCAGCTGGGGGGAGGGGTCACCCCTCCACTTT; abundance: .; v_gene: TRBV7-9; d_gene: .; j_gene: TRBJ1-6
CDR3aa: CASSPARRQGLGEAFF; CDR3nt: TGTGCCAGCTCACCCGCTAGGAGGCAGGGGCTAGGTGAAGCTTTCTTT; abundance: .; v_gene: TRBV18; d_gene: .; j_gene: TRBJ1-1
CDR3aa: CASSSGQEYNEQFF; CDR3nt: TGTGCCAGCAGCTCCGGACAGGAATACAATGAGCAGTTCTTC; abundance: .; v_gene: TRBV6-5; d_gene: TRBD1; j_gene: TRBJ2-1
CDR3aa: CSAKGGTEAFF; CDR3nt: TGCAGTGCTAAAGGGGGCACTGAAGCTTTCTTT; abundance: once; v_gene: TRBV20-1; d_gene: .; j_gene: TRBJ1-1
CDR3aa: CASSYGVAGAYEQYF; CDR3nt: TGTGCCAGCAGTTACGGCGTTGCAGGGGCCTACGAGCAGTACTTC; abundance: .; v_gene: TRBV6-5; d_gene: .; j_gene: TRBJ2-7
CDR3aa: CASSDNPAANEKLFF; CDR3nt: TGTGCCAGCAGTGATAACCCTGCGGCTAATGAAAAACTGTTTTTT; abundance: .; v_gene: TRBV2; d_gene: .; j_gene: TRBJ1-4
CDR3aa: CASSQERLDDEQFF; CDR3nt: TGTGCCAGCAGCCAAGAGAGACTAGACGATGAGCAGTTCTTC; abundance: few; v_gene: TRBV4-2; d_gene: .; j_gene: TRBJ2-1
CDR3aa: CATLGQFGEAFF; CDR3nt: TGTGCCACCCTGGGACAGTTTGGTGAAGCTTTCTTT; abundance: .; v_gene: TRBV2; d_gene: TRBD1; j_gene: TRBJ1-1
CDR3aa: CASSFRDRVTGGYTF; CDR3nt: TGTGCCAGTTCTTTCCGGGACAGGGTAACGGGAGGCTACACCTTC; abundance: few; v_gene: TRBV19; d_gene: TRBD1; j_gene: TRBJ1-2
CDR3aa: CASIRDRGLNTEAFF; CDR3nt: TGTGCCAGCATCCGGGACAGGGGTTTGAACACTGAAGCTTTCTTT; abundance: .; v_gene: TRBV21-1; d_gene: .; j_gene: TRBJ1-1
CDR3aa: CASSQAAGMRYEQYF; CDR3nt: TGTGCCAGCAGTCAGGCGGCGGGGATGAGGTACGAGCAGTACTTC; abundance: .; v_gene: TRBV5-4; d_gene: .; j_gene: TRBJ2-7
CDR3aa: CASSFTGGMEEQYF; CDR3nt: TGTGCCAGCAGCTTTACCGGGGGTATGGAGGAGCAGTACTTC; abundance: .; v_gene: TRBV11-1; d_gene: .; j_gene: TRBJ2-7
CDR3aa: CASSPRAQGNNSPLHF; CDR3nt: TGTGCCAGCAGCCCACGGGCGCAGGGAAATAATTCACCCCTCCACTTT; abundance: .; v_gene: TRBV9; d_gene: .; j_gene: TRBJ1-6
CDR3aa: CASSPAGGAYNEQFF; CDR3nt: TGCGCCAGCAGCCCAGCGGGAGGCGCTTACAATGAGCAGTTCTTC; abundance: .; v_gene: TRBV5-1; d_gene: TRBD2; j_gene: TRBJ2-1
CDR3aa: CASSLLDRDQETQYF; CDR3nt: TGTGCCAGCAGTTTGCTGGACAGGGACCAAGAGACCCAGTACTTC; abundance: .; v_gene: TRBV28; d_gene: TRBD1; j_gene: TRBJ2-5